This T cell receptor (beta chain) was captured by sequencing in a study of T-cell reconstitution after alpha-beta-depleted transplantation in children. Unique molecular identifiers were used in preparing the TCRbeta library. From the PCR reads, TCRdb called clonotypes with MiXCR, one entry per CDR3 protein. The sample carries about 400,000 distinct CDR3 sequences, 10% to 15% recorded once. This clonotype was counted a few times. The specimen was PBMCs, collected from the stem cell graft. This clonotype was obtained from a human donor who donated a stem cell graft to a child with Fanconi anemia.

The CDR3 loop reads CASSLRTGGVNSPLHF. CDR3 sequence (DNA): TGCGCCAGCAGCTTGAGGACAGGGGGCGTTAATTCACCCCTCCACTTT. The chain recombines TRBV5-1 with TRBJ1-6, with TRBD1 identical over 11 bases. The CDR3 extends over 16 amino acids. V shed 1 base and J 6 bases; nucleotides not matched to a gene: 3. The V gene's germline CDR1 is SGHRS and CDR2 YFSETQ.